The clone carrying this TCR beta chain was picked up one time. Its antigen is as yet unknown. The data originate from a study of T cells after posttransplantation cyclophosphamide. Germline-derived CDR1 and CDR2 are LNHNV and YYDKDF (reference sequence). The CDR3 is made up of 14 amino acids. V was shortened by 0 bases and J by 7 bases, with 13 bases between the two germline ends. Sequencing used immunoSEQ multiplex PCR; TCRdb keeps in-frame clones, though not all of them. The sample shows 15,000 or so clones, approximately 90% of them seen only once. Cyclophosphamide on days +3 and +4 followed busulfan-fludarabine conditioning and a marrow graft. Study-level points and caveats: Skin or GI-infiltrating T cells shared few TRB sequences with blood. Recipient CMV seropositivity and CMV reactivation strongly tracked TRB clonality.

This TCR derives from a male patient aged 55-69 years who received an allogeneic stem cell transplant from a related donor and was CMV-positive. Some of the T cells may derive from the graft donor. This sample comprised CD4+ T cells sorted from blood, obtained after allogeneic stem cell transplant with posttransplant cyclophosphamide. This chain links TRBV15 with TRBJ2-7; D might be TRBD1 (5 bases). The CDR3 nucleotides are TGTGCCACCAGCAGAGATGGGGCCGGGTATGAGCAGTACTTC. Protein product: CATSRDGAGYEQYF.